The entry below gives a single TCR beta chain sequence along with its context. The data stem from a study of T cell changes during pregnancy in multiple sclerosis. The protocol was immunoSEQ multiplex PCR, while the TCRdb copy is restricted to in-frame clones and leaves out a portion. The repertoire consists of roughly 40,000 clones, with approximately 92% occurring once and the leading ten covering 0.95% to 1.5%. The CDR3 consists of 18 residues. J lost 7 bases, V lost 2 bases, and 15 bases had no gene match. CDR1 and CDR2 from the germline V gene are SGHRS and YFSETQ. The specimen was peripheral blood, collected before pregnancy. V gene TRBV5-1 combines with J gene TRBJ2-1; the match to TRBD1 covers 10 bases. The receptor was derived from a female donor with multiple sclerosis, enrolled in a pregnancy study. CDR3 protein: CASSLEPPGTGAGNEQFF. CDR3 DNA: TGCGCCAGCAGCTTAGAACCCCCCGGGACAGGGGCAGGGAATGAGCAGTTCTTC.